The entry that follows covers one T cell receptor (beta chain) sequence. The sample comes from a study of blood T cell repertoires in COVID-19. Study at large: Samples of COVID-19 (acute and convalescent) were obtained from the United States, Italy and Spain. Nucleic acid was either cDNA or gDNA, and it came from T cells, B-cell-depleted T cells, or PBMCs.

In the authors' methods: Estimation of nucleated cell counts relied on the amplification of reference gene primers. Using immunoSEQ multiplex PCR, the repertoire was profiled, and TCRdb retains in-frame clones only, with some absent. V and J calls and clone size come straight from that table; D and trimming were deduced from the DNA. The top ten hold approximately 4.5% of the sample, which has roughly 77,000 clones, around nine tenths seen once. V lost 0 bases to trimming and J lost 5 bases, with 14 bases between them. The germline V gene encodes CDR1 SGHNT and CDR2 YYREEE (reference sequence). The CDR3 contains 15 residues.

The TCR was taken from a man between 45 and 60 years old with active COVID-19. The sample consisted of peripheral blood. The chain couples TRBV5-4 to TRBJ2-5; the D gene is possibly TRBD2 (6 bases). The CDR3, as DNA: TGTGCCAGCAGCTTGGAACTAGCAGGGAGGGAGACCCAGTACTTC. It yields the protein CASSLELAGRETQYF.